The clone carrying this T cell receptor beta chain was picked up many times. Germline CDR1 and CDR2: GTSNPN and SVGIG (reference sequence). This CDR3 region has 16 residues. Trimming shortened V by 1 base and J by 3 bases, and 16 bases separated the two germline ends. The data are from a study of T cells in Graves' hyperthyroidism and ophthalmopathy. The CDR3 regions of TCR beta were amplified from RNA transcripts. Initially, a first-round RT-PCR of the TCR CDR3 employed the HTBI primer set. TCRdb ran MiXCR on the multiplex PCR reads and lists one entry per CDR3 protein. The sample holds hundreds of thousands of distinct CDR3 sequences, about 17% seen once.

Material: blood. The clonotype was recovered from a man in his forties or fifties with Graves' hyperthyroidism. V is TRBV30 and J is TRBJ1-5; D possibly corresponds to TRBD1 (5 bases). This chain's CDR3 is CAWSDAGSGPNQPQHF. The CDR3 DNA follows: TGTGCCTGGAGTGATGCGGGGTCAGGGCCCAATCAGCCCCAGCATTTT.